The 32 T cell receptor beta chains given below trace back to one sample, sequenced in a study of blood T cell repertoires in COVID-19. Sequencing was performed with immunoSEQ multiplex PCR; in TCRdb, only in-frame clones are kept and a portion is missing. The profile covers around 97,000 clones, with about 87% appearing a single time and 15% taken by the ten largest. Input material: peripheral blood. The source is a human donor in a cohort sampled during active COVID-19.

The chain combines TRBV6-6 with TRBJ1-1; perhaps TRBD1 as D (6 bases). The CDR3 contains 13 residues. Trimming left V 0 bases short and J 11 bases short, with 13 bases between. CDR1 is MNHNY and CDR2 is SVGAGI in the germline V gene (reference sequence). The chain's CDR3 is CASSYSGGGAAFF. The CDR3 region has the DNA TGTGCCAGCAGTTACTCAGGCGGGGGGGCGGCTTTCTTT.

The chain is built from TRBV5-8 and TRBJ1-1; D perhaps matches TRBD1 (6 bases). The germline V gene encodes CDR1 SGHTS and CDR2 YDEGEE. The V and J ends lost 4 bases and 4 bases respectively, with 14 bases between them. This CDR3 spans 14 amino acids. This chain's CDR3 is CASSPTGTGTEAFF. CDR3 sequence (DNA): TGTGCCAGCAGCCCAACAGGGACCGGCACTGAAGCTTTCTTT. The full variable domain, rest sourced from reference TRBV5-8 and TRBJ1-1, is EAGVTQSPTHLIKTRGQQATLRCSPISGHTSVYWYQQALGLGLQFLLWYDEGEERNRGNFPPRFSGRQFPNYSSELNVNALELEDSALYLCASSPTGTGTEAFFGQGTRLTVV.

This clone was seen only once. The chain employs TRBV2 and TRBJ1-1; 10 nucleotides match TRBD1. J was trimmed by 0 bases and V by 4 bases; bases with no gene match: 8. Germline V gene sequence: CDR1 SNHLY, CDR2 FYNNEI. CDR3 length equals 17 residues. In DNA, the CDR3 is TGTGCCAGCAGTGCCCGTTGGACAGGGGGTATGAACACTGAAGCTTTCTTT. Translating gives CASSARWTGGMNTEAFF. Full variable domain (outside the CDR3, taken from reference TRBV2 and TRBJ1-1): EPEVTQTPSHQVTQMGQEVILRCVPISNHLYFYWYRQILGQKVEFLVSFYNNEISEKSEIFDDQFSVERPDGSNFTLKIRSTKLEDSAMYFCASSARWTGGMNTEAFFGQGTRLTVV.

This chain joins TRBV5-1 and TRBJ2-5; possibly TRBD2 for D (6 bases). Trimming removed 0 bases from V and 2 bases from J, with 11 bases in between. The CDR3 is made up of 15 amino acids. The germline V gene has CDR1 SGHRS and CDR2 YFSETQ. The CDR3 is CASSLEYREQETQYF. The CDR3, as DNA: TGCGCCAGCAGCTTGGAATACCGGGAGCAAGAGACCCAGTACTTC. The full variable domain, with the rest looked up from reference TRBV5-1 and TRBJ2-5, is KAGVTQTPRYLIKTRGQQVTLSCSPISGHRSVSWYQQTPGQGLQFLFEYFSETQRNKGNFPGRFSGRQFSNSRSEMNVSTLELGDSALYLCASSLEYREQETQYFGPGTRLLVL.

The chain links TRBV28 to TRBJ2-3; 10 nucleotides match TRBD2. The germline gives CDR1 MDHEN, CDR2 SYDVKM. The CDR3 length is 16 residues. The V segment lost 3 bases and the J segment 2 bases; nucleotides outside the gene matches: 5. CDR3 in amino acids: CASSFSGLAVTDTQYF. The CDR3 DNA follows: TGTGCCAGCAGTTTCAGTGGACTAGCGGTCACAGATACGCAGTATTTT.

The chain links TRBV9 to TRBJ1-6, with 9 bases lining up with TRBD1. Trimming at V came to 4 bases and at J to 9 bases, leaving 8 bases not matched to a gene. Germline V CDR1 and CDR2: SGDLS, YYNGEE. CDR3 size: 15 residues. The DNA of the CDR3 is TGTGCCAGCAGCCCAAGGGACAGGGACGTTTCACCCCTCCACTTT. Its protein product is CASSPRDRDVSPLHF. The variable domain in full, completed from reference TRBV9 and TRBJ1-6, reads DSGVTQTPKHLITATGQRVTLRCSPRSGDLSVYWYQQSLDQGLQFLIQYYNGEERAKGNILERFSAQQFPDLHSELNLSSLELGDSALYFCASSPRDRDVSPLHFGNGTRLTVT.

The chain recombines TRBV5-4 with TRBJ1-1; D gene unclear. CDR1 is SGHNT, CDR2 YYREEE, per germline (reference sequence). V was pared by 0 bases and J by 7 bases, with 10 bases between. This CDR3 contains 13 residues. DNA for the CDR3: TGTGCCAGCAGCTTGGCCGAGTCGTATGAAGCTTTCTTT. Protein sequence: CASSLAESYEAFF.

This rearrangement joins TRBV7-3 to TRBJ1-1; D possibly corresponds to TRBD1 (6 bases). Germline values: CDR1 SGHTA, CDR2 FQGTGA. Trimming took off 4 bases at V and 1 base at J, with 13 bases between the two ends. This CDR3 is built from 15 residues. CDR3 nucleotides: TGTGCCAGCAGCTCTACGGGGGGCGCGAACACTGAAGCTTTCTTT. Amino acid sequence: CASSSTGGANTEAFF.

The chain employs TRBV12-3 or TRBV12-4 and TRBJ2-7; the D is unclear. The CDR3 runs 11 residues. Trimming took off 8 bases at V and 7 bases at J, with 12 bases between the two ends. CDR3 in DNA: TGTGCCAGCGCGTTGCGAGTTGAGCAGTACTTC. Protein sequence: CASALRVEQYF.

The chain links TRBV5-1 to TRBJ2-5; 7 positions match TRBD2. This CDR3 comprises 15 residues. Per the germline V gene, CDR1 is SGHRS and CDR2 is YFSETQ. The ends lost 5 bases at V and 2 bases at J; junction bases unmatched: 9. The chain's CDR3 is CASSRVASGQETQYF. The CDR3 nucleotides are TGCGCCAGCAGTCGAGTGGCTAGCGGACAAGAGACCCAGTACTTC.

The V call is TRBV7-3, the J call TRBJ2-5, with 8 bases identical to TRBD2. CDR3 length: 15 residues. Trimming took 2 bases from V and 5 from J; bases not matched to a gene: 7. CDR1 is SGHTA and CDR2 is FQGTGA in the germline V gene. CDR3 amino acids: CASSLSPGGSETQYF. The CDR3 DNA is TGTGCCAGCAGCTTATCCCCGGGAGGGTCTGAGACCCAGTACTTC.

In this sample, this clone turned up once. DNA for the CDR3: TGTGCCAGCAGCTTTGGTAGCTCCTACGAGCAGTACTTC. Translating gives CASSFGSSYEQYF. The rearrangement joins TRBV5-4 to TRBJ2-7, with no clear D. With 2 bases removed from V and 0 bases from J, the gap between germline ends came to 6 bases. CDR1 is SGHNT, CDR2 YYREEE, per germline (reference sequence). There are 13 residues in the CDR3. The variable domain in full, completed from reference TRBV5-4 and TRBJ2-7, reads ETGVTQSPTHLIKTRGQQVTLRCSSQSGHNTVSWYQQALGQGPQFIFQYYREEENGRGNFPPRFSGLQFPNYSSELNVNALELDDSALYLCASSFGSSYEQYFGPGTRLTVT.

The V gene is TRBV11-2, the J gene TRBJ1-4; no reliable D call. Looked up from germline, CDR1 is SGHAT and CDR2 is FQNNGV. This CDR3 contains 13 residues. Trimming stripped 0 bases from V and 8 bases from J, with 7 bases between. The CDR3: CASSLDAREKLFF. CDR3 in DNA: TGTGCCAGCAGCTTAGATGCCAGGGAAAAACTGTTTTTT. The full variable domain, in which reference TRBV11-2 and TRBJ1-4 provide the parts outside the CDR3, is EAGVAQSPRYKIIEKRQSVAFWCNPISGHATLYWYQQILGQGPKLLIQFQNNGVVDDSQLPKDRFSAERLKGVDSTLKIQPAKLEDSAVYLCASSLDAREKLFFGSGTQLSVL.

The chain combines TRBV7-6 with TRBJ2-1, with 10 nucleotides matching TRBD1. V shed 1 base and J 6 bases; nucleotides not matched to a gene: 6. In germline, CDR1 is SGHVS, CDR2 FNYEAQ. CDR3 length: 16 amino acids. In DNA form, the CDR3 reads TGTGCCAGCAGCTTAGGAGGGGGGACAGGGGTCAATGAGCAGTTCTTC. It yields the protein CASSLGGGTGVNEQFF.

The chain is built from TRBV29-1 and TRBJ2-7; D perhaps matches TRBD2 (5 bases). Trimming removed 4 bases from V and 3 bases from J, with 13 bases in between. Looked up from germline, CDR1 is SQVTM and CDR2 is ANQGSEA. The CDR3 has 13 amino acids. The CDR3 spells CSVVAGSNYEQYF. DNA for the CDR3: TGCAGCGTTGTCGCGGGCAGTAACTACGAGCAGTACTTC.

Concerning this clone: The sample contains more than one DNA sequence encoding this CDR3. This chain connects TRBV19 to TRBJ1-2, with 11 bases fitting TRBD1. J was trimmed by 8 bases and V by 5 bases; bases with no gene match: 7. Germline lookup yields CDR1 LNHDA and CDR2 SQIVND (reference sequence). The CDR3 totals 14 residues. The CDR3 nucleotides are TGTGCCAGTAGTCCGCCGGGACAGGGGGAAGGCTACACCTTC. Its translation is CASSPPGQGEGYTF.

This clone was seen once. The V call is TRBV2, the J call TRBJ1-2, with TRBD1 matching 7 bases. CDR3 length equals 15 residues. Germline lookup yields CDR1 SNHLY and CDR2 FYNNEI. V lost 6 bases to trimming and J lost 2 bases; unmatched junction nucleotides: 9. This CDR3 reads CASSLGQALNYGYTF. CDR3 in DNA: TGTGCCAGCAGCTTAGGACAGGCGCTCAACTATGGCTACACCTTC.

This rearrangement joins TRBV9 to TRBJ2-1; TRBD2 matches 8 bases. Looked up from germline, CDR1 is SGDLS and CDR2 is YYNGEE. The CDR3 runs to 18 residues. V lost 0 bases and J lost 7; bases outside the gene matches: 15. The CDR3: CASSVDFIRGGLGNEQFF. DNA for the CDR3: TGTGCCAGCAGCGTAGATTTTATTCGGGGGGGCCTCGGTAATGAGCAGTTCTTC.

DNA of the CDR3: TGTGCCAGCACCCGTCCCCCACACAGGGGAGACTATGGCTACACCTTC. It is translated as CASTRPPHRGDYGYTF. The V call is TRBV28, the J call TRBJ1-2; 7 bases are a match to TRBD1. CDR3 length: 16 residues. The germline gives CDR1 MDHEN, CDR2 SYDVKM. V trimming: 7 bases; J trimming: 3 bases; junction bases outside the gene matches: 14.

The gene calls are TRBV6-2 or TRBV6-3 and TRBJ1-5; possibly TRBD1 for D (6 bases). V shed 2 bases and J shed 3 bases, with 11 bases lying between them. The CDR3 has 15 residues. CDR1 is MNHEY and CDR2 is SVGEGT in the germline V gene. The CDR3 nucleotides read TGTGCCAGCAGTTACCTTTGGGACAACAATCAGCCCCAGCATTTT. It codes for CASSYLWDNNQPQHF.

The gene calls are TRBV18 and TRBJ2-7; D gene unclear. Trimming took off 1 base at V and 2 bases at J, with 3 bases between the two ends. This CDR3 comprises 12 residues. Germline assignment: CDR1 KGHSH and CDR2 LQKENI. The CDR3 coding sequence is TGTGCCAGCTCACCACTTACCTACGAGCAGTACTTC. Amino acid sequence: CASSPLTYEQYF.

The V gene is TRBV19, the J gene TRBJ2-1; 9 positions agree with TRBD2. The CDR3 is 15 amino acids. Unmatched junction bases numbered 10, after V lost 3 bases and J lost 10 bases. Germline V gives CDR1 LNHDA, CDR2 SQIVND (reference sequence). CDR3 nucleotide sequence: TGTGCCAGTAGTATTTCGACTAGCGGAGGTCGGGAGCAGTTCTTC. Its protein is CASSISTSGGREQFF. The full variable domain, its missing parts supplied by reference TRBV19 and TRBJ2-1, is DGGITQSPKYLFRKEGQNVTLSCEQNLNHDAMYWYRQDPGQGLRLIYYSQIVNDFQKGDIAEGYSVSREKKESFPLTVTSAQKNPTAFYLCASSISTSGGREQFFGPGTRLTVL.

This clone appeared once. The J gene is TRBJ1-4, the V gene TRBV9, with 11 nucleotides matching TRBD1. This CDR3 is built from 16 residues. Germline-derived CDR1 and CDR2 are SGDLS and YYNGEE. The junction had 7 bases not matched to a gene; V was cut back by 4 bases and J by 5 bases. The CDR3 reads CASSPGQGGLNEKLFF. DNA of the CDR3: TGTGCCAGCAGCCCGGGACAGGGGGGACTAAATGAAAAACTGTTTTTT.

This chain links TRBV5-5 with TRBJ2-7, with 7 bases fitting TRBD2. CDR1 is SGHKS and CDR2 is YYEKEE in the germline V gene (reference sequence). J was trimmed by 12 bases and V by 2 bases; bases with no gene match: 17. The CDR3 spans 15 residues. Written as DNA, the CDR3 is TGTGCCAGCAGCTTCGGAGTCCTAGCGGTTCTCGGACGGTACTTC. Residues: CASSFGVLAVLGRYF.

The chain uses TRBV5-8 and TRBJ1-4, with a weak D call TRBD1 (5 bases). The germline V gene encodes CDR1 SGHTS and CDR2 YDEGEE. This CDR3 region has 15 residues. Trimming pared 5 bases from V and 5 bases from J, leaving 16 bases between. CDR3 sequence (DNA): TGTGCCAGCAGATTTACAGGACGAGTCAATGAAAAACTGTTTTTT. Amino acid sequence: CASRFTGRVNEKLFF.

V gene TRBV7-9 combines with J gene TRBJ1-5; the D is unclear. From germline, CDR1 is SEHNR and CDR2 FQNEAQ (reference sequence). The length of the CDR3 is 13 residues. The germline V and J ends were trimmed by 6 bases and 5 bases, with 11 bases remaining between them. CDR3 coding DNA: TGTGCCAGCAGAAGCTCCCCCGATCAGCCCCAGCATTTT. Its translation is CASRSSPDQPQHF.

This clone occurred a few times. The chain employs TRBV19 and TRBJ1-1; 7 bases agree with TRBD1. This CDR3 has 13 residues. Germline CDR1 is LNHDA and CDR2 is SQIVND (reference sequence). Trimming cost V 6 bases and J 0 bases; bases outside gene matches: 1. Here the CDR3 DNA reads TGTGCCAGTAGGGGACAGTTGAACACTGAAGCTTTCTTT. Translation: CASRGQLNTEAFF.

The table lists this clone with a count of one. The chain carries TRBV27 and TRBJ1-1, with 8 bases identical to TRBD1. Germline V gene data show CDR1 as MNHEY and CDR2 as SMNVEV (reference sequence). CDR3 length: 13 residues. V lost 3 bases, J lost 8 bases, and 5 bases stayed unmatched. CDR3 amino acids: CASSFFRDREAFF. CDR3 coding DNA: TGTGCCAGCAGTTTTTTTCGGGACAGGGAAGCTTTCTTT.

This chain uses TRBV7-9 with TRBJ1-4, with D uncertain. CDR1 is SEHNR and CDR2 is FQNEAQ in the germline V gene (reference sequence). The CDR3 covers 14 residues. V was trimmed by 2 bases and J by 4 bases, leaving 8 bases between them. This CDR3 is CASSLWEINEKLFF. CDR3 nucleotides: TGTGCCAGCAGCTTATGGGAGATTAATGAAAAACTGTTTTTT.

J is TRBJ2-1 and V is TRBV7-9; 10 nucleotides agree with TRBD1. The CDR3 runs 15 residues. V lost 3 bases, J lost 2 bases, and 1 base stayed unmatched. CDR1 is SEHNR and CDR2 is FQNEAQ in the germline V gene (reference sequence). In DNA form, the CDR3 reads TGTGCCAGCAGCTTCGACAGGGGGCCCTACAATGAGCAGTTCTTC. Translated: CASSFDRGPYNEQFF.

This chain connects TRBV3-1 (or the pseudogene TRBV3-2) to TRBJ2-1; D is unresolved. Germline V gene sequence: CDR1 LGHDT, CDR2 YNNKEL (reference sequence). This CDR3 comprises 15 residues. V was pared by 0 bases and J by 6 bases, with 12 bases between. CDR3 residues: CASSQEYRISNEQFF. CDR3 nucleotide sequence: TGTGCCAGCAGCCAAGAATACAGAATATCCAATGAGCAGTTCTTC.

This rearrangement joins TRBV3-1 (or the pseudogene TRBV3-2) to TRBJ1-6; TRBD1 might be the D (5 bases). This CDR3 region has 17 residues. CDR1 and CDR2 (germline): LGHDT, YNNKEL (reference sequence). V was pared by 4 bases and J by 0 bases, with 13 bases between. This chain's CDR3 is CASSLGLPSSYNSPLHF. DNA for the CDR3: TGTGCCAGCAGCCTGGGACTGCCCAGCTCCTATAATTCACCCCTCCACTTT.